The 15 T cell receptor beta chains in this list originate from one sample, sequenced in a study of CD8 T cells in Susac syndrome (dated by TCRdb to the late 2010s). Library preparation used the immunoSEQ multiplex PCR assay. RNA was extracted with the RNeasy kit and about 0.45 to 1 ug was reverse transcribed using random hexamers. Through fastp at Q25 and MiXCR, TCRdb rebuilt clones from the public reads, retaining in-frame beta chains. Each CDR3 protein gets just one entry, which takes the most common genes and DNA from the rows behind it. Across this sample there are about 300,000 distinct CDR3 sequences, with 85% seen only once. The leading ten clones occupy roughly 0.21% of the sample. Sample: CD8+ T cells from PBMCs. The receptors here all came from a human donor with multiple sclerosis.

The chain uses TRBV7-8 and TRBJ2-1; no clear D gene. Trimming cost V 0 bases and J 8 bases, with 14 bases left between them. Germline V gene lookup returns CDR1 SGHVS and CDR2 FQNEAQ. The CDR3 covers 15 residues. CDR3 loop: CASSLALIGSYEQFF. The CDR3 DNA reads TGTGCCAGCAGCTTAGCACTCATAGGGTCATATGAGCAGTTCTTC.

The chain is built from TRBV2 and TRBJ1-2; 10 bases align to TRBD1. The V gene's germline CDR1 is SNHLY and CDR2 FYNNEI. Trimming cost V 6 bases and J 4 bases; bases outside gene matches: 8. This CDR3 is built from 15 residues. The CDR3 DNA follows: TGTGCCAGCAGCGCCGACAGGGGGCGCGGCTATGGCTACACCTTC. Protein sequence: CASSADRGRGYGYTF.

The rearrangement links TRBV13 to TRBJ1-1, with D possibly being TRBD1 (5 bases). Germline CDR1 and CDR2: PRHDT and FYEKMQ (reference sequence). This CDR3 has 14 residues. V was shortened by 5 bases and J by 4 bases, with 14 bases between the two germline ends. CDR3 region: CASSKGVGGTEAFF. The CDR3 DNA follows: TGTGCCAGCAGCAAAGGGGTCGGGGGCACTGAAGCTTTCTTT.

This sequence joins TRBV19 and TRBJ2-1, with a tentative D call TRBD2 (6 bases). In germline, CDR1 is LNHDA, CDR2 SQIVND (reference sequence). Trimming pared 5 bases from V and 10 bases from J, leaving 12 bases between. CDR3 size: 12 residues. For the CDR3, the DNA is TGTGCCAGTAGTCCAGGACTATTCGAGCAGTTCTTC. Its translation is CASSPGLFEQFF.

The chain joins TRBV24-1 to TRBJ2-1; 14 bases match TRBD2. Germline assignment: CDR1 KGHDR and CDR2 SFDVKD. J gave up 8 bases and V 9 bases, and 14 bases lay outside the gene matches. This CDR3 comprises 17 residues. CDR3 bases: TGTGCCACCGGGGGACTAGCGGGAGCCCCTTGGGGTGATGAGCAGTTCTTC. Amino acid sequence: CATGGLAGAPWGDEQFF.

The chain links TRBV6-5 to TRBJ1-1; D gene ambiguous. Trimming stripped 5 bases from V and 0 bases from J, with 19 bases between. Germline loops: CDR1 MNHEY, CDR2 SVGAGI. The CDR3 spans 17 residues. The DNA of the CDR3 is TGTGCCAGCAGTCTACATACAGATACCGCCATGAACACTGAAGCTTTCTTT. It specifies CASSLHTDTAMNTEAFF.

The chain is built from TRBV5-1 and TRBJ2-1, with 9 bases that match TRBD2. CDR3 length: 16 residues. J lost 2 bases, V lost 2 bases, and 5 bases had no gene match. Per the germline V gene, CDR1 is SGHRS and CDR2 is YFSETQ. The CDR3 DNA follows: TGCGCCAGCAGCTTTCGTATAGCGGGAGCCTACAATGAGCAGTTCTTC. Translating it yields CASSFRIAGAYNEQFF.

V is TRBV6-2 or TRBV6-3 and J is TRBJ2-7, with D hard to call. This CDR3 is 11 amino acids long. Germline CDR1 is MNHEY and CDR2 is SVGEGT. V shed 6 bases and J shed 5 bases, with 8 bases lying between them. The CDR3 region is CASSPSHEQYF. CDR3 nucleotides: TGTGCCAGCAGCCCGTCGCACGAGCAGTACTTC.

V gene TRBV20-1 combines with J gene TRBJ2-1; 13 bases fit TRBD2. J lost 4 bases, V lost 5 bases, and 8 bases had no gene match. The V gene's germline CDR1 is DFQATT and CDR2 SNEGSKA (reference sequence). This CDR3 comprises 16 residues. In nucleotides, the CDR3 is TGCAGTGCTGGCTCCCCGGGACTAGCGGGGTACAATGAGCAGTTCTTC. Protein: CSAGSPGLAGYNEQFF.

This chain uses TRBV2 with TRBJ2-7; tentatively, D is TRBD1 or TRBD2 (6 bases each). Per germline, CDR1 SNHLY and CDR2 FYNNEI. CDR3 length equals 16 residues. Deletions cut 2 bases from V and 0 bases from J, with 14 bases between. The CDR3 spells CASSEWGAASSYEQYF. The CDR3 nucleotides read TGTGCCAGCAGTGAATGGGGGGCAGCGAGCTCCTACGAGCAGTACTTC.

The rearrangement links TRBV28 to TRBJ1-5; 8 nucleotides align to TRBD1. With V trimmed by 2 bases and J by 5 bases, 5 bases remained unmatched. The CDR3 is 15 amino acids. In germline, CDR1 is MDHEN, CDR2 SYDVKM. CDR3 DNA sequence: TGTGCCAGCAGTTTAAGCCAGGGGGCTTATCAGCCCCAGCATTTT. This encodes CASSLSQGAYQPQHF.

This clonotype was observed a handful of times. The chain carries TRBV27 and TRBJ2-7; 11 bases align to TRBD2. Germline V CDR1 and CDR2: MNHEY, SMNVEV (reference sequence). After removal of 5 bases from V and 2 bases from J, the junction contained 2 bases not matched to a gene. The CDR3 extends over 14 amino acids. CDR3 loop: CASSLSGRAYEQYF. CDR3 bases: TGTGCCAGCAGTCTTAGCGGGAGGGCCTACGAGCAGTACTTC.

The chain employs TRBV4-1 and TRBJ2-1; the D is unclear. Trimming removed 4 bases from V and 3 bases from J, with 7 bases in between. CDR3 length: 13 residues. The germline CDR1 and CDR2 sequences are MGHRA and YSYEKL. DNA for the CDR3: TGCGCCAGCAGCCTTGACTTCTACAATGAGCAGTTCTTC. Protein sequence: CASSLDFYNEQFF.

This clonotype was seen a few times. The chain recombines TRBV5-4 with TRBJ2-1, with D unclear. V was trimmed by 4 bases and J by 5 bases, leaving 4 bases between them. The germline CDR1 and CDR2 sequences are SGHNT and YYREEE (reference sequence). The CDR3 has 11 residues. CDR3 coding DNA: TGTGCCAGCAGCGGGGACAATGAGCAGTTCTTC. This translates into CASSGDNEQFF.

The rearrangement links TRBV6-6 to TRBJ1-1; D remains ambiguous. Germline values: CDR1 MNHNY, CDR2 SVGAGI (reference sequence). The length of the CDR3 is 15 residues. V gave up 7 bases and J gave up 1 base, with 16 bases separating them. CDR3: CASILLPRGNTEAFF. CDR3 DNA: TGTGCCAGCATTCTCCTCCCGCGGGGGAACACTGAAGCTTTCTTT.